These T cell receptor beta chains were read from a single sample in a study of blood T cell repertoires in COVID-19. Data came from immunoSEQ multiplex PCR; TCRdb stores just in-frame clones and leaves some out. The sample contains 25,000 to 30,000 clones, around nine tenths of which appear only once. Material for sequencing was peripheral blood. These receptors all come from a human donor in a cohort sampled during active COVID-19. Each CDR3 is given with its conserved first and last residue. Each record gives: D gene, V gene, J gene, clone size, CDR3 DNA, CDR3 protein. A D gene is named only where the DNA matches it firmly. Not all rows give a size; the values are once, few, many and, for expanded clones, a class.

>TRBD2|TRBV5-4|TRBJ2-7|-
TGTGCCAGCAGCACAGGACTAGCGGGAGGCTACGAGCAGTACTTC
CASSTGLAGGYEQYF
>TRBD2|TRBV10-1|TRBJ2-2|-
TGCGCCAGCAGTGAGTGGGGGGGAAACACCGGGGAGCTGTTTTTT
CASSEWGGNTGELFF
>-|TRBV4-3|TRBJ2-7|-
TGCGCCAGCAGCCAAGGTGGGCCAGGCACCTACGAGCAGTACTTC
CASSQGGPGTYEQYF
>TRBD2|TRBV5-1|TRBJ2-5|-
TGCGCCAGCAGCTGGGGACTAGCGGGGGGGTCGGAGACCCAGTACTTC
CASSWGLAGGSETQYF
>TRBD1|TRBV6-5|TRBJ1-3|once
TGTGCCAGCAGTTACTCGTCCGGACAGGGAGGAAACACCATATATTTT
CASSYSSGQGGNTIYF
>-|TRBV10-1|TRBJ1-1|-
TGCGCCATAAAACACCTCCGGGAGAGAAACACTGAAGCTTTCTTT
CAIKHLRERNTEAFF
>TRBD1|TRBV4-3|TRBJ1-2|-
TGCGCCAGCAGCCAGGGACAGAACTATGGCTACACCTTC
CASSQGQNYGYTF
>-|TRBV5-5|TRBJ2-2|once
TGTGCCAGCAGTCAAGATACAGGGCTAGTCTCGCTGTTTTTT
CASSQDTGLVSLFF
>-|TRBV5-1|TRBJ1-2|-
TGCGCCAGCAGCTTAGACAGGATTTATGGCTACACCTTC
CASSLDRIYGYTF
>-|TRBV7-2|TRBJ2-2|-
TGTGCCAGCAGCGTTGGGCCCATAGTAGGGGAGCTGTTTTTT
CASSVGPIVGELFF
>-|TRBV5-1|TRBJ2-3|-
TGCGCCAGCAGCTCCGGACTCCTCTTAGGGGATACGCAGTATTTT
CASSSGLLLGDTQYF
>TRBD1|TRBV10-2|TRBJ1-5|-
TGCGCCAGCAGTGGGCGTCAACAGGGGGCGAGCAATCAGCCCCAGCATTTT
CASSGRQQGASNQPQHF
>TRBD1|TRBV5-6|TRBJ2-4|-
TGTGCCAGCAGCTTGGCAGGGACAGGGGGCTCGGTCCCTCTTCAGTACTTC
CASSLAGTGGSVPLQYF
>TRBD2|TRBV6-6|TRBJ2-7|-
TGTGCCAGCAGTTCTCCGGGACTAGCGGGAGCCAGCGAGCAGTACTTC
CASSSPGLAGASEQYF
>-|TRBV5-4|TRBJ2-5|few
TGTGCCAGCAGCCTGGACAGCCACCAAGAGACCCAGTACTTC
CASSLDSHQETQYF
>-|TRBV18|TRBJ1-1|-
TGTGCCAGCTCACCAGAGGTGAACACTGAAGCTTTCTTT
CASSPEVNTEAFF
>TRBD1|TRBV6-5|TRBJ1-6|-
TGTGCCAGCTCCCGGGACAGGGGTTATAATTCACCCCTCCACTTT
CASSRDRGYNSPLHF
>TRBD2|TRBV9|TRBJ2-1|once
TGTGCCAGCAGCGCGGCTAGCGGGGCGGTTGAGCAGTTCTTC
CASSAASGAVEQFF
>TRBD1|TRBV7-8|TRBJ2-7|-
TGTGCCAGCAGCCGGGACAGGGTCGACGAGCAGTACTTC
CASSRDRVDEQYF
>TRBD2|TRBV19|TRBJ2-1|-
TGTGCCAGTAGTACCGCCGGGAGGTCCTACAATGAGCAGTTCTTC
CASSTAGRSYNEQFF
>-|TRBV5-1|TRBJ1-1|-
TGCGCCAGCAGCTTGGCTCCGGGAAGTGTGACTGAAGCTTTCTTT
CASSLAPGSVTEAFF
>TRBD2|TRBV2|TRBJ2-1|-
TGTGCCAGCAGGGGCAGACTAGCGGGCGCCCCCAATGAGCAGTTCTTC
CASRGRLAGAPNEQFF
>-|TRBV18|TRBJ2-3|-
TGTGCCAGCTCACCCCCAGGGAACCCAGATACGCAGTATTTT
CASSPPGNPDTQYF
>-|TRBV28|TRBJ1-1|-
TGTGCCAGCAGTCTTGGGGGGGAGGCTGAAGCTTTCTTT
CASSLGGEAEAFF
>-|TRBV27|TRBJ2-3|-
TGTGCCAGCAGGATAACTAGATTAGGAATCGATACGCAGTATTTT
CASRITRLGIDTQYF
>TRBD1|TRBV7-2|TRBJ1-2|-
TGTGCCAGCAGCCACGGGACAGGGGCGAGTAGGGACTATGGCTACACCTTC
CASSHGTGASRDYGYTF
>-|TRBV18|TRBJ1-1|-
TGTGCCAGCTCCCCTTCGGGGGTGGGGAACACTGAAGCTTTCTTT
CASSPSGVGNTEAFF
>-|TRBV10-2|TRBJ1-4|-
TGCGCCAGCAGTGCACAGTTGTCGGAAAAACTGTTTTTT
CASSAQLSEKLFF
>TRBD2|TRBV7-2|TRBJ2-7|-
TGTGCCAGCAGTAACAAAGCGGGAGGGCCGAACGAGCAGTACTTC
CASSNKAGGPNEQYF
>TRBD2|TRBV29-1|TRBJ2-1|once
TGCAGCGTTGAAGAGGGGAGGGGAAGCTCCTACAATGAGCAGTTCTTC
CSVEEGRGSSYNEQFF
>-|TRBV23-1|TRBJ2-4|-
TGCGCCAGCAGGGCTGGACATGTATTAGCCAAAAACATTCAGTACTTC
CASRAGHVLAKNIQYF
>-|TRBV11-2|TRBJ2-7|few
TGTGCCAGCAGCTCCCCTACCAGGGTAGGTGAGCAGTACTTC
CASSSPTRVGEQYF
>-|TRBV11-2|TRBJ1-6|few
TGTGCCAGCAGCTTATTTGGGGGAGGGAATTCACCCCTCCACTTT
CASSLFGGGNSPLHF
>TRBD2|TRBV7-2|TRBJ2-2|-
TGTGCCAGCAGCGAAGGACTAGCGGTAGCGAACACCGGGGAGCTGTTTTTT
CASSEGLAVANTGELFF
>TRBD1|TRBV28|TRBJ1-5|-
TGTGCCAGCACCCGATCTACGGGACAGGGTCGGCAGCCCCAGCATTTT
CASTRSTGQGRQPQHF
>TRBD2|TRBV3-1/TRBV3-2|TRBJ2-5|-
TGTGCCAGCAGTACTAGCGGGAGGGCCGGGGAGACCCAGTACTTC
CASSTSGRAGETQYF
>TRBD1|TRBV19|TRBJ1-2|-
TGTGCCAGTAAACCGGGACAGATGGTTGGAAACTATGGCTACACCTTC
CASKPGQMVGNYGYTF
>-|TRBV25-1|TRBJ2-5|-
TGTGCCAGCAGTACCCACAGAGGGCTCCAAGAGACCCAGTACTTC
CASSTHRGLQETQYF
>-|TRBV3-1/TRBV3-2|TRBJ2-2|-
TGTGCCAGCAGCCAACAAGCCTCGAACACCGGGGAGCTGTTTTTT
CASSQQASNTGELFF
>-|TRBV7-3|TRBJ2-1|-
TGTGCCAGCAGCCCCAGCGCGAGCTCCTACAATGAGCAGTTCTTC
CASSPSASSYNEQFF
>-|TRBV29-1|TRBJ2-1|-
TGCAGCGTTGAGGACCAGGGGACCTACAATGAGCAGTTCTTC
CSVEDQGTYNEQFF
>-|TRBV12-3/TRBV12-4|TRBJ2-7|-
TGTGCCAGCAGTTCTACGTGGGAGCAGTACTTC
CASSSTWEQYF
>-|TRBV24-1|TRBJ2-2|-
TGTGCCACCGAGGGCGCGCTGAACACCGGGGAGCTGTTTTTT
CATEGALNTGELFF
>TRBD2|TRBV7-9|TRBJ2-3|-
TGTGCCAGCAGCCCGACTAGCGGTTTCACAGATACGCAGTATTTT
CASSPTSGFTDTQYF